The present T cell receptor beta chain was sequenced within a study of cytomegalovirus exposure and HLA in healthy donors. Study background: The Caucasian-associated ancestry cluster held 65% to 85% of 300 to 450 genotyped donors.

General study findings and limits: Prior analysis indicated that the majority of TCR beta V segments exhibited productivity approximately 87% or approximately 30% of the time. Presence/absence analyses rested on an assumption that sequencing depth was roughly uniform across donors. Most likely, a cluster of highly shared sequence variants arose as a sequencing artifact.

A note on this clone: Its antigen is undetermined.

Vbeta (60) and Jbeta (13) primers were used in the PCR. Profiled with immunoSEQ multiplex PCR; TCRdb holds only in-frame clones, not every one. Among more than 150,000 clones listed, 80% were seen once. This receptor was identified in a woman in her 30s in good health and CMV-seronegative. Material for sequencing was PBMCs.

The CDR3 sequence is CASSYRDRGHEQYF. In DNA form, the CDR3 reads TGTGCCAGCAGTTATCGGGACAGGGGCCACGAGCAGTACTTC. This sequence joins TRBV27 and TRBJ2-7; 10 nucleotides line up with TRBD1. V trimming: 4 bases; J trimming: 5 bases; junction bases outside the gene matches: 5. The germline V gene encodes CDR1 MNHEY and CDR2 SMNVEV (reference sequence). CDR3 length: 14 residues.